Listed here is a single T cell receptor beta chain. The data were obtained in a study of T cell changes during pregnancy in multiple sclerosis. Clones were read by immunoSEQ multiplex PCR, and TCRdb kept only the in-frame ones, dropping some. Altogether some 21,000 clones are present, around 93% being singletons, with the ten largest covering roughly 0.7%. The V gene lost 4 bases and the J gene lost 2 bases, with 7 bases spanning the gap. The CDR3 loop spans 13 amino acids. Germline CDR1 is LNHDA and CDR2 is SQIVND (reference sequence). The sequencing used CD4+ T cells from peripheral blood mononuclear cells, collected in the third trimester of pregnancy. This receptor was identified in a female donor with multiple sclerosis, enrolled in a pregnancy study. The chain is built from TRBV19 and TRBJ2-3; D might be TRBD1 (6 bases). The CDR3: CASSNRDTDTQYF. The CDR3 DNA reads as TGTGCCAGTAGTAACAGGGACACAGATACGCAGTATTTT.